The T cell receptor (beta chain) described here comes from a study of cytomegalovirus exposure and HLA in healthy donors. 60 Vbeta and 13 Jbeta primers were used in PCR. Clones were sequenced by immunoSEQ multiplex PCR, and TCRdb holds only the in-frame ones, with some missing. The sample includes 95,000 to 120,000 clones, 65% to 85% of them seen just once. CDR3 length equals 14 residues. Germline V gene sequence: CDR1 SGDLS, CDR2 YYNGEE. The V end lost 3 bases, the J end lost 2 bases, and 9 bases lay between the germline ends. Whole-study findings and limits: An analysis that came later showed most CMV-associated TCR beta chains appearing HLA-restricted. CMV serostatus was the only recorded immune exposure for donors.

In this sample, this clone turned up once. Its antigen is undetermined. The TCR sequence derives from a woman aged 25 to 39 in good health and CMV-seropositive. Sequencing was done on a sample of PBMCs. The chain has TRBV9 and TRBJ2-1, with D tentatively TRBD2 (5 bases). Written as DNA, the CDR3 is TGTGCCAGCAGCGACCTGGAGGCCTACAATGAGCAGTTCTTC. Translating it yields CASSDLEAYNEQFF.